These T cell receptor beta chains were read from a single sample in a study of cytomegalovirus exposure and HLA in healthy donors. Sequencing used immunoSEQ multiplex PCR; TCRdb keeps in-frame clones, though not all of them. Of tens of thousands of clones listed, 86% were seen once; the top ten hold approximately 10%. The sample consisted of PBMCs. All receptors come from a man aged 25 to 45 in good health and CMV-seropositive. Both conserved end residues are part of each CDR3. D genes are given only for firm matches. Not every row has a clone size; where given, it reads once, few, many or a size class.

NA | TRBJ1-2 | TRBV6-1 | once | CASSEQGRANYGYTF | TGTGCCAGCAGTGAACAGGGTAGGGCTAACTATGGCTACACCTTC
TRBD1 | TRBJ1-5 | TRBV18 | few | CASSPNDRASNQPQHF | TGTGCCAGCTCACCCAACGACAGGGCGAGCAATCAGCCCCAGCATTTT
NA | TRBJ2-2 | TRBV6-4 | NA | CASSDSGTGELFF | TGTGCCAGCAGTGATAGCGGCACCGGGGAGCTGTTTTTT
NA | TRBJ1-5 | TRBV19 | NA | CASSSFHRVGYQPQHF | TGTGCCAGTAGTAGTTTTCACAGGGTAGGTTATCAGCCCCAGCATTTT
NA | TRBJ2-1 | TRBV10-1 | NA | CASSIRLSNEQFF | TGCGCCAGCAGTATTCGACTTTCTAATGAGCAGTTCTTC
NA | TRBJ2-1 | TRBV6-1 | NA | CAITGSSYNEQFF | TGTGCCATAACAGGGAGCTCCTACAATGAGCAGTTCTTC
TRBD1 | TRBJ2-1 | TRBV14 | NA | CASSDRARWPNEQFF | TGTGCCAGCAGCGACAGGGCGCGGTGGCCGAATGAGCAGTTCTTC
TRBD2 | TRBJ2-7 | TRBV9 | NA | CASSAPTSGRANEQYF | TGTGCCAGCAGCGCCCCAACTAGCGGGAGGGCCAACGAGCAGTACTTC
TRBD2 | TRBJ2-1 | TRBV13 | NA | CASSFRAVGWPREGAYNEQFF | TGTGCCAGCAGCTTTCGAGCTGTCGGGTGGCCGCGGGAGGGGGCCTACAATGAGCAGTTCTTC
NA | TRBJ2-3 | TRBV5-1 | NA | CASSLEQITDTQYF | TGCGCCAGCAGCTTGGAACAGATCACAGATACGCAGTATTTT
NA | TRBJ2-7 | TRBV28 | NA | CASSPHNYEQYF | TGTGCCAGCAGTCCCCACAACTACGAGCAGTACTTC
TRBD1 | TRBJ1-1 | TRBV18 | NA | CASSPFSGQMNTEAFF | TGTGCCAGCTCACCATTTTCGGGACAGATGAACACTGAAGCTTTCTTT
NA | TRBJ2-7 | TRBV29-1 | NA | CSVGPLGAYEQYF | TGCAGCGTTGGGCCATTAGGAGCCTACGAGCAGTACTTC
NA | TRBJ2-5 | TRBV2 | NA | CASSMTGYQETQYF | TGTGCCAGCAGCATGACGGGATACCAAGAGACCCAGTACTTC
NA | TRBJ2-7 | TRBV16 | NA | CASSQSVSLNEQYF | TGTGCCAGCAGCCAATCGGTTAGTCTCAACGAGCAGTACTTC
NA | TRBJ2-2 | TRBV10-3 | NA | CAISESDYEVGELFF | TGTGCCATCAGTGAGTCGGACTACGAGGTCGGGGAGCTGTTTTTT
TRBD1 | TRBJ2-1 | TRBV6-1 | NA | CASSELETGTYPYNEQFF | TGTGCCAGCAGTGAATTAGAGACAGGGACGTATCCATACAATGAGCAGTTCTTC
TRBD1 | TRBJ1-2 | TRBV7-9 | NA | CASSLGQGAYGYTF | TGTGCCAGCAGCTTAGGACAGGGGGCTTATGGCTACACCTTC
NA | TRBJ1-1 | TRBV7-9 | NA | CASSLYTGTNTEAFF | TGTGCCAGCAGCTTATATACAGGGACGAACACTGAAGCTTTCTTT
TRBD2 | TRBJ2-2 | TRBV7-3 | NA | CASSLSGGRRGRELFF | TGTGCCAGCAGCTTATCAGGCGGGAGAAGAGGAAGGGAGCTGTTTTTT
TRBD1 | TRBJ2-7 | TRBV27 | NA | CASSLGTGVLYEQYF | TGTGCCAGCAGTTTAGGGACAGGGGTGTTGTACGAGCAGTACTTC
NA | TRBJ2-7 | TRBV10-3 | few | CAISAEQIEQYF | TGTGCCATCAGTGCCGAACAAATCGAGCAGTACTTC
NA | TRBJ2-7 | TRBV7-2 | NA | CASSLRLGSSYEQYF | TGTGCCAGCAGCTTACGCTTGGGGAGCTCCTACGAGCAGTACTTC
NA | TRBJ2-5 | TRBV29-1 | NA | CSVDLRSQETQYF | TGCAGCGTTGATCTTCGGTCCCAAGAGACCCAGTACTTC
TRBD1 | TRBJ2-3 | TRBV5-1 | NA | CASSLQGATDTQYF | TGCGCCAGCAGCCTTCAGGGGGCAACAGATACGCAGTATTTT
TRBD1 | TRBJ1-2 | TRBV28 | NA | CASSLPRQGGYGYTF | TGTGCCAGCAGTCTACCCCGACAGGGCGGCTATGGCTACACCTTC
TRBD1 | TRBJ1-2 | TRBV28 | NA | CASSTGTVKYYGYTF | TGTGCCAGCAGCACCGGGACAGTTAAATACTATGGCTACACCTTC
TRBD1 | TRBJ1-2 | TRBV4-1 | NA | CASSQSGTANYGYTF | TGCGCCAGCAGCCAATCCGGGACAGCAAACTATGGCTACACCTTC
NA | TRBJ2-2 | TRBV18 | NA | CASSPAVGSTGELFF | TGTGCCAGCTCACCAGCCGTTGGGAGCACCGGGGAGCTGTTTTTT
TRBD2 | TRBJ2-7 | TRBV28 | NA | CASSYRLAPSYEQYF | TGTGCCAGCAGTTATAGACTAGCACCCTCCTACGAGCAGTACTTC
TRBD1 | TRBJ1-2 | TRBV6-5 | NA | CASSSPGQNSYGYTF | TGTGCCAGCAGTTCGCCGGGACAGAACTCGTATGGCTACACCTTC
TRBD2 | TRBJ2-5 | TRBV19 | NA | CASSIWAGGPKETQYF | TGTGCCAGTAGTATATGGGCGGGAGGGCCAAAAGAGACCCAGTACTTC
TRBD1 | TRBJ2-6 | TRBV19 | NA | CASKPGQGTGANVLTF | TGTGCCAGTAAGCCGGGACAGGGGACTGGGGCCAACGTCCTGACTTTC
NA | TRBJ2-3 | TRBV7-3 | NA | CASSLGPSGDTQYF | TGTGCCAGCAGCTTAGGTCCGTCGGGAGATACGCAGTATTTT
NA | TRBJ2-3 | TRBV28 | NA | CASSLGGTSTDTQYF | TGTGCCAGCAGTTTAGGCGGGACTAGCACAGATACGCAGTATTTT
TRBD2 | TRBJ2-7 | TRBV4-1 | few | CASSQGGLAGGSSYEQYF | TGCGCCAGCAGCCAGGGGGGACTAGCGGGAGGAAGCTCCTACGAGCAGTACTTC
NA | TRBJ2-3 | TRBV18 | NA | CASSPVAESTDTQYF | TGTGCCAGCTCACCCGTAGCGGAAAGCACAGATACGCAGTATTTT
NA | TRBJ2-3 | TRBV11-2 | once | CASSLAFTDTQYF | TGTGCCAGCAGTCTAGCCTTCACAGATACGCAGTATTTT
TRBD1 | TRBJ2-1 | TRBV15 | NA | CATSTTGQGTSEQFF | TGTGCCACCAGCACTACGGGACAGGGGACAAGTGAGCAGTTCTTC
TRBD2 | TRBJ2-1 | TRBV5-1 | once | CASSLLSGDYNEQFF | TGCGCCAGCAGCTTGCTTAGCGGGGACTACAATGAGCAGTTCTTC
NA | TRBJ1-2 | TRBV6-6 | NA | CASSYGAGYTF | TGTGCCAGCAGTTACGGGGCGGGCTACACCTTC
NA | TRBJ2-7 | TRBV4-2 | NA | CASSQPSMVYEQYF | TGTGCCAGCAGCCAACCTAGCATGGTTTACGAGCAGTACTTC
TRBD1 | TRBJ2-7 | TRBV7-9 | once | CASSVWTGSSYEQYF | TGTGCCAGCAGTGTCTGGACAGGGAGCTCCTACGAGCAGTACTTC
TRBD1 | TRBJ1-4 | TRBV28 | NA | CASSSPGQGNEKLFF | TGTGCCAGCAGTTCACCGGGACAGGGTAATGAAAAACTGTTTTTT
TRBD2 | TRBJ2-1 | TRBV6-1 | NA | CASGTSGRQFF | TGTGCCAGCGGGACTAGCGGGAGACAGTTCTTC
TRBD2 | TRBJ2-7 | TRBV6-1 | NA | CASSDLENRLAFYEQYF | TGTGCCAGCAGTGACCTTGAGAATCGACTAGCGTTTTACGAGCAGTACTTC
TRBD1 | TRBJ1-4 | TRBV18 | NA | CASSDRGLREKLFF | TGTGCCAGCTCGGACAGGGGTCTGCGCGAAAAACTGTTTTTT
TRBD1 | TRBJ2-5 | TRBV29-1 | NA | CSVAGQGILETQYF | TGCAGCGTGGCGGGACAGGGGATTTTGGAGACCCAGTACTTC
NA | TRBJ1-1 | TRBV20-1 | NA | CSAWDKYEAFF | TGCAGTGCTTGGGACAAATATGAAGCTTTCTTT
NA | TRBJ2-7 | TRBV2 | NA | CASMKPPGTPGEQYF | TGTGCCAGCATGAAACCGCCCGGGACTCCGGGGGAGCAGTACTTC
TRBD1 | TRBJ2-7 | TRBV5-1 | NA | CASSLMTGTNEQYF | TGCGCCAGCAGCTTGATGACAGGGACAAACGAGCAGTACTTC